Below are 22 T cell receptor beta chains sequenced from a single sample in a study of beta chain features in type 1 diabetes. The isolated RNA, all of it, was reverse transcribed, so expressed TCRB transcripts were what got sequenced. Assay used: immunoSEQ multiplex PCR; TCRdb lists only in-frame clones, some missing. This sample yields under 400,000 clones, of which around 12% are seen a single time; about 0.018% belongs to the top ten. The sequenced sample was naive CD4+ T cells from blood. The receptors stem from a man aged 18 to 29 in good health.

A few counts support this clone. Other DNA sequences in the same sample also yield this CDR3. The CDR3 region is CASSQEGLAGENEQFF. The CDR3 DNA is TGCGCCAGCAGCCAAGAGGGACTAGCGGGGGAGAATGAGCAGTTCTTC. The V and J genes are TRBV4-3 and TRBJ2-1; 14 bases map to TRBD2. The V segment lost 0 bases and the J segment 7 bases; nucleotides outside the gene matches: 2. Germline values: CDR1 LGHNA, CDR2 YSLEER. CDR3 length: 16 residues.

The CDR3 region is CASSIRSGTSGDNEQFF. The DNA for the CDR3 is TGTGCCAGCAGCATAAGGAGCGGGACTAGCGGAGACAATGAGCAGTTCTTC. This chain links TRBV9 with TRBJ2-1, with 11 nucleotides matching TRBD2. J was trimmed by 5 bases and V by 4 bases; bases with no gene match: 11. Germline CDR1 reads SGDLS; CDR2 reads YYNGEE. This CDR3 has 17 amino acids.

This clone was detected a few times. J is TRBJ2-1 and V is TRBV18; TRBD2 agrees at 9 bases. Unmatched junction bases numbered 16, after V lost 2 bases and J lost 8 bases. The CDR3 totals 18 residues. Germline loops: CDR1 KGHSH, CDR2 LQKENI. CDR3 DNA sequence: TGTGCCAGCTCACCAATCGAATTAGCGGGAGCCTCCTTCGATGAGCAGTTCTTC. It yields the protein CASSPIELAGASFDEQFF.

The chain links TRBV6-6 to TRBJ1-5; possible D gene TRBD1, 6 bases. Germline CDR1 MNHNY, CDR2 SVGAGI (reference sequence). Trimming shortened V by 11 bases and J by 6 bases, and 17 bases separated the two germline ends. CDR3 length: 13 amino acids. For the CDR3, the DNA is TGTGCCGCAGGGGACGAGCGGTTTCAGCCCCAGCATTTT. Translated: CAAGDERFQPQHF.

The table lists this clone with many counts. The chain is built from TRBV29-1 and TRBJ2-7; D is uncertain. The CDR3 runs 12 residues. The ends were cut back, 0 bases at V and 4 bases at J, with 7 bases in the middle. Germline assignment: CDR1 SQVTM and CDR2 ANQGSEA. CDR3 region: CSVEESGYEQYF. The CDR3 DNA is TGCAGCGTTGAAGAATCGGGTTACGAGCAGTACTTC.

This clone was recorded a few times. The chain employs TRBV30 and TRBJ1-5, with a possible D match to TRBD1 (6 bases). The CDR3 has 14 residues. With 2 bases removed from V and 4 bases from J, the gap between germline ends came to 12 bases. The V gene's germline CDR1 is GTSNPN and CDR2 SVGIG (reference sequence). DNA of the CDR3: TGTGCCTGGAGTATAGGGGGTGGGAATCAGCCCCAGCATTTT. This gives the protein CAWSIGGGNQPQHF.

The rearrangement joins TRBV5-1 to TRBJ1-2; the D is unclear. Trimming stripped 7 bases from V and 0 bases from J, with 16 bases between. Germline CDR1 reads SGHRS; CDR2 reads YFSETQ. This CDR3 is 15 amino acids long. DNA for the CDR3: TGCGCCAGCTCCCCTTTTTCGTCAGCTAACTATGGCTACACCTTC. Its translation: CASSPFSSANYGYTF.

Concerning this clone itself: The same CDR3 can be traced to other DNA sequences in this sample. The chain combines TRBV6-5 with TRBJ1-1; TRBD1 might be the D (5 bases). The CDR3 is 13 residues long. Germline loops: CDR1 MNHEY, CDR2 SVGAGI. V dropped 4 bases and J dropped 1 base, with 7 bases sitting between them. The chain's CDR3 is CASSFDRNTEAFF. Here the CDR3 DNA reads TGTGCCAGCAGTTTCGACAGGAACACTGAAGCTTTCTTT.

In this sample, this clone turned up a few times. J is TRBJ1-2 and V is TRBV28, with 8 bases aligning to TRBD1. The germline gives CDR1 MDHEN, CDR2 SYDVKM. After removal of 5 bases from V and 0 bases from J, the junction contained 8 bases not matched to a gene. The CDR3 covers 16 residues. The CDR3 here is CASSPDRGSPNYGYTF. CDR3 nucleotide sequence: TGTGCCAGCAGTCCCGACAGGGGTTCTCCTAACTATGGCTACACCTTC.

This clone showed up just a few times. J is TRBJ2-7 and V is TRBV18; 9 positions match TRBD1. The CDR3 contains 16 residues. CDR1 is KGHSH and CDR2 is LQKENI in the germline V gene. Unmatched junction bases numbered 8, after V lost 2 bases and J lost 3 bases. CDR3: CASSPTPDRGYYEQYF. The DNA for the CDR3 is TGTGCCAGCTCACCAACGCCGGACAGGGGTTACTACGAGCAGTACTTC.

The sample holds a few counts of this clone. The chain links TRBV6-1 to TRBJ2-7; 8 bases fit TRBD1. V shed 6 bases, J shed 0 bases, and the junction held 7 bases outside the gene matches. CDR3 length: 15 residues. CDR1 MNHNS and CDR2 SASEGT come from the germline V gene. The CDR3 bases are TGTGCCAGCAGCCCGGACAGGGACCGCTCCTACGAGCAGTACTTC. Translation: CASSPDRDRSYEQYF.

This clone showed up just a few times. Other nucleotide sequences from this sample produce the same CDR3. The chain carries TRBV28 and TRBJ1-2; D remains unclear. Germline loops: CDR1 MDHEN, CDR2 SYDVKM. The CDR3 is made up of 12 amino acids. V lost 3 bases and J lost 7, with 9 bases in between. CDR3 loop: CASSFSGSGYTF. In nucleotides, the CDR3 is TGTGCCAGCAGTTTTTCTGGTAGTGGCTACACCTTC.

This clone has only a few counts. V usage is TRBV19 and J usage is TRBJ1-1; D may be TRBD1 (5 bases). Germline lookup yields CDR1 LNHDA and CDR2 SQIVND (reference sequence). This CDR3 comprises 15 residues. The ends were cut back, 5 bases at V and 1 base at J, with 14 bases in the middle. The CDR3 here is CASSGQGIRNTEAFF. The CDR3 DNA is TGTGCCAGTAGTGGCCAGGGCATAAGGAACACTGAAGCTTTCTTT. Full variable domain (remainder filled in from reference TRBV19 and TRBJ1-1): DGGITQSPKYLFRKEGQNVTLSCEQNLNHDAMYWYRQDPGQGLRLIYYSQIVNDFQKGDIAEGYSVSREKKESFPLTVTSAQKNPTAFYLCASSGQGIRNTEAFFGQGTRLTVV.

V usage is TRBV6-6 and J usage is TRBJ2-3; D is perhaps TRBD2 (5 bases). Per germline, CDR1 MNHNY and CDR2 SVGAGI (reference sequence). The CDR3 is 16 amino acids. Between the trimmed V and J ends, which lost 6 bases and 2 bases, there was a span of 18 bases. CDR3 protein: CASRTGRNPFTDTQYF. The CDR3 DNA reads TGTGCCAGCAGAACGGGAAGGAACCCCTTCACAGATACGCAGTATTTT.

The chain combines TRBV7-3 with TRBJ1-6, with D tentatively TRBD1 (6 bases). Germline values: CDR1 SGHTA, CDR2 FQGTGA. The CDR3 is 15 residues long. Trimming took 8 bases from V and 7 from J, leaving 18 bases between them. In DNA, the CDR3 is TGTGCCAGCGGCCTAGGAAGCAGGGGCAATTCACCCCTCCACTTT. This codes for CASGLGSRGNSPLHF.

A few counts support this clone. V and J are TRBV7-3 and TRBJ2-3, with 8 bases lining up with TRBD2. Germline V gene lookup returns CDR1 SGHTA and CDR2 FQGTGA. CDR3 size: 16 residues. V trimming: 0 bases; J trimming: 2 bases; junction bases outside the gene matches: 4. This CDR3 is CASSLTFGGVTDTQYF. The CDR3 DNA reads TGTGCCAGCAGCTTAACGTTCGGGGGGGTCACAGATACGCAGTATTTT.

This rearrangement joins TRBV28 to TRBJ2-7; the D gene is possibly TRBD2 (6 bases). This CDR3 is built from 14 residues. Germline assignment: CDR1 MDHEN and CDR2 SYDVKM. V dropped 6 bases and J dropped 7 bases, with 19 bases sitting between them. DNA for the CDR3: TGTGCCAGCAGAAATAGCGGAGGCCGTCCTGAGCAGTACTTC. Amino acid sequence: CASRNSGGRPEQYF.

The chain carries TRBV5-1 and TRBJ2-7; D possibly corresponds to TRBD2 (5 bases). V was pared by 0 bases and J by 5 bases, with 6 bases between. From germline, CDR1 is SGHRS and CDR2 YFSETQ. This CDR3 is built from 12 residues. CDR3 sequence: CASSLGGDEQYF. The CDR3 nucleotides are TGCGCCAGCAGCTTGGGGGGAGACGAGCAGTACTTC.

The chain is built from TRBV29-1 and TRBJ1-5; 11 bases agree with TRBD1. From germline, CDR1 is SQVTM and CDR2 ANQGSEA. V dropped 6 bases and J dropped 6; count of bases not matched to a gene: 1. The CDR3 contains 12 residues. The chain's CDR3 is CSVGTGGQPQHF. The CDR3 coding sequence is TGCAGCGTAGGGACAGGGGGTCAGCCCCAGCATTTT.

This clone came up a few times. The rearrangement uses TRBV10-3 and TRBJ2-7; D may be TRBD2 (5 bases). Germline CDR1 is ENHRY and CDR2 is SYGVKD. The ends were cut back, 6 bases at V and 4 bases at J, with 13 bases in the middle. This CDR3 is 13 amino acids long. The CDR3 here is CAIRPPGLYEQYF. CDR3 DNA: TGTGCCATCAGGCCGCCTGGACTTTACGAGCAGTACTTC.

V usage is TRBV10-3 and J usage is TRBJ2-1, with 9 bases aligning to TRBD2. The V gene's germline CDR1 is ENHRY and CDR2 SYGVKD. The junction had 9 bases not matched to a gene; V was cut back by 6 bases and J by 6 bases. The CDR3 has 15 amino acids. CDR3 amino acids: CAIRSKREDRNEQFF. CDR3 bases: TGTGCCATCAGGAGCAAGCGGGAGGATCGCAATGAGCAGTTCTTC.

The CDR3 region has the DNA TGTGCCAGCAGTTCGCGGGGGGGCTACACAGATACGCAGTATTTT. Translating it yields CASSSRGGYTDTQYF. The chain recombines TRBV28 with TRBJ2-3, with 9 positions matching TRBD2. Unmatched junction bases numbered 4, after V lost 4 bases and J lost 2 bases. Germline lookup yields CDR1 MDHEN and CDR2 SYDVKM. This CDR3 is 15 amino acids long. The full variable domain, with the rest looked up from reference TRBV28 and TRBJ2-3, is DVKVTQSSRYLVKRTGEKVFLECVQDMDHENMFWYRQDPGLGLRLIYFSYDVKMKEKGDIPEGYSVSREKKERFSLILESASTNQTSMYLCASSSRGGYTDTQYFGPGTRLTVL.